The source of this TCR beta chain is a study of cytomegalovirus exposure and HLA in healthy donors. General observations from the study: The study dropped some indistinguishable V segments, TRBV6-2 and TRBV6-3 among them.

CDR3 size: 13 residues. Trimming removed 8 bases from V and 4 bases from J, with 17 bases in between. Germline V lookup: CDR1 SQVTM, CDR2 ANQGSEA. The PCR used 60 Vbeta and 13 Jbeta primers. Using immunoSEQ multiplex PCR, the repertoire was profiled, and TCRdb retains in-frame clones only, with some absent. The sample yields 150,000 to 180,000 clones, roughly 80% seen once. Turning to this clone: Its antigen remains unidentified.

V usage is TRBV29-1 and J usage is TRBJ2-5; D is perhaps TRBD2 (5 bases). This clonotype was sampled from a woman in her thirties or forties in good health and CMV-seronegative. The specimen was PBMCs. Here the CDR3 reads CSLSWAGGETQYF. CDR3 DNA sequence: TGCAGCCTCAGTTGGGCAGGAGGAGAGACCCAGTACTTC.